These 14 T cell receptor beta chains were all obtained from the same sample, sequenced in a study of control samples from healthy donors and cancer patients. Profiled with immunoSEQ multiplex PCR; TCRdb holds only in-frame clones, not every one. The sample lists tens of thousands of clones, roughly 93% seen once, with about 1.3% in the top ten. What was sequenced was PBMCs. The receptor source for this set is a middle-aged woman with lung cancer.

The V gene is TRBV18, the J gene TRBJ1-2, with D possibly being TRBD1 (6 bases). Germline-derived CDR1 and CDR2 are KGHSH and LQKENI. V shed 0 bases and J shed 9 bases, with 11 bases lying between them. The CDR3 is 13 residues long. The CDR3 loop reads CASSPPGQGSYTF. DNA of the CDR3: TGTGCCAGCTCACCACCGGGACAAGGGAGCTACACCTTC.

The rearrangement joins TRBV27 to TRBJ2-1; the D is unclear. The CDR3 runs 12 residues. V gave up 3 bases and J gave up 5 bases, with 5 bases separating them. From germline, CDR1 is MNHEY and CDR2 SMNVEV (reference sequence). DNA for the CDR3: TGTGCCAGCAGTTTCCCCGACAATGAGCAGTTCTTC. Encoded protein: CASSFPDNEQFF.

The rearrangement joins TRBV5-4 to TRBJ1-2; maybe TRBD1 (5 bases). Trimming took off 0 bases at V and 7 bases at J, with 10 bases between the two ends. Per the germline V gene, CDR1 is SGHNT and CDR2 is YYREEE (reference sequence). The CDR3 is made up of 13 amino acids. CDR3 sequence (DNA): TGTGCCAGCAGCTTGGATCGGGGGGTTGGCTACACCTTC. Its protein product is CASSLDRGVGYTF.

This clone came up once. The chain recombines TRBV19 with TRBJ2-6; D possibly corresponds to TRBD1 (5 bases). Trimming removed 7 bases at V and 0 bases at J, with 10 bases between. This CDR3 contains 15 residues. Per the germline V gene, CDR1 is LNHDA and CDR2 is SQIVND (reference sequence). CDR3 in DNA: TGTGCCAGTAACAGGCCCCTCTCTGGGGCCAACGTCCTGACTTTC. It is translated as CASNRPLSGANVLTF. Full variable domain (missing parts from reference TRBV19 and TRBJ2-6): DGGITQSPKYLFRKEGQNVTLSCEQNLNHDAMYWYRQDPGQGLRLIYYSQIVNDFQKGDIAEGYSVSREKKESFPLTVTSAQKNPTAFYLCASNRPLSGANVLTFGAGSRLTVL.

This CDR3 reads CASSVAAGDYGYTF. In nucleotides, the CDR3 is TGTGCCAGCAGCGTAGCGGCAGGAGACTATGGCTACACCTTC. The V call is TRBV9, the J call TRBJ1-2; no firm D call. This CDR3 spans 14 amino acids. V lost 0 bases and J 3 bases, leaving 9 bases between the germline ends. CDR1 and CDR2 from the germline V gene are SGDLS and YYNGEE.

The rearrangement links TRBV7-2 to TRBJ2-2; a weak D match, TRBD2 (6 bases). Trimming shortened V by 4 bases and J by 4 bases, and 10 bases separated the two germline ends. This CDR3 spans 14 amino acids. CDR1 and CDR2 from the germline V gene are SGHTA and FQGNSA. Written as DNA, the CDR3 is TGTGCCAGCAGCTCGGGGGTGGGCACCGGGGAGCTGTTTTTT. Translation gives CASSSGVGTGELFF.

The CDR3 DNA reads TGTGCCTGCGGGACAGGGAGCAATCAGCCCCAGCATTTT. Protein: CACGTGSNQPQHF. This rearrangement joins TRBV30 to TRBJ1-5; 9 bases fit TRBD1. CDR1 and CDR2 from the germline V gene are GTSNPN and SVGIG (reference sequence). V was pared by 6 bases and J by 1 base, with 1 base of the junction left unmatched. CDR3 size: 13 residues.

This chain's CDR3 is CASSLDVGPGNTIYF. The CDR3, as DNA: TGTGCCAGCAGCTTAGATGTAGGGCCTGGAAACACCATATATTTT. This chain connects TRBV11-2 to TRBJ1-3; D call uncertain. Germline assignment: CDR1 SGHAT and CDR2 FQNNGV. Trimming removed 0 bases at V and 2 bases at J, with 8 bases between. This CDR3 spans 15 amino acids.

The CDR3 here is CATSRGGAYQETQYF. DNA of the CDR3: TGTGCCACCAGTAGGGGGGGGGCGTACCAAGAGACCCAGTACTTC. The V and J genes are TRBV24-1 and TRBJ2-5; D may be TRBD2 (7 bases). Deletions cut 6 bases from V and 0 bases from J, with 13 bases between. Germline-derived CDR1 and CDR2 are KGHDR and SFDVKD. The CDR3 consists of 15 residues.

V usage is TRBV6-6 and J usage is TRBJ2-7; D is possibly TRBD1 (6 bases). Germline V gene sequence: CDR1 MNHNY, CDR2 SVGAGI (reference sequence). This CDR3 contains 13 residues. The germline V and J ends were trimmed by 6 bases and 6 bases, with 15 bases remaining between them. CDR3 in amino acids: CASRQGIEGEQYF. CDR3 sequence (DNA): TGTGCCAGCAGGCAGGGGATAGAGGGCGAGCAGTACTTC.

The rearrangement uses TRBV12-3 or TRBV12-4 and TRBJ1-1; D not certain. This CDR3 spans 13 amino acids. V lost 3 bases and J lost 1, with 6 bases in between. CDR3 sequence reads: CASSFRWNTEAFF. The DNA of the CDR3 is TGTGCCAGCAGTTTCCGTTGGAACACTGAAGCTTTCTTT.

The chain uses TRBV30 and TRBJ1-5; D uncertain. CDR1 and CDR2 from the germline V gene are GTSNPN and SVGIG (reference sequence). CDR3 length: 13 residues. Trimming took 1 base from V and 6 from J, leaving 10 bases between them. Here the CDR3 reads CAWSAGGGQPQHF. In DNA form, the CDR3 reads TGTGCCTGGAGTGCAGGAGGTGGTCAGCCCCAGCATTTT.

The chain recombines TRBV3-1 (or the pseudogene TRBV3-2) with TRBJ1-2; D gene uncertain. The length of the CDR3 is 11 residues. Trimming pared 3 bases from V and 5 bases from J, leaving 4 bases between. The germline gives CDR1 LGHDT, CDR2 YNNKEL (reference sequence). The CDR3 spells CASSQGYGYTF. The CDR3 bases are TGTGCCAGCAGCCAGGGTTATGGCTACACCTTC.

The rearrangement joins TRBV7-9 to TRBJ1-1, with 7 bases that match TRBD1. CDR1 is SEHNR and CDR2 is FQNEAQ in the germline V gene (reference sequence). CDR3 size: 15 residues. The V segment lost 1 base and the J segment 2 bases; nucleotides outside the gene matches: 4. This CDR3 reads CASSLGGTANTEAFF. In DNA form, the CDR3 reads TGTGCCAGCAGCTTAGGAGGGACAGCTAACACTGAAGCTTTCTTT.